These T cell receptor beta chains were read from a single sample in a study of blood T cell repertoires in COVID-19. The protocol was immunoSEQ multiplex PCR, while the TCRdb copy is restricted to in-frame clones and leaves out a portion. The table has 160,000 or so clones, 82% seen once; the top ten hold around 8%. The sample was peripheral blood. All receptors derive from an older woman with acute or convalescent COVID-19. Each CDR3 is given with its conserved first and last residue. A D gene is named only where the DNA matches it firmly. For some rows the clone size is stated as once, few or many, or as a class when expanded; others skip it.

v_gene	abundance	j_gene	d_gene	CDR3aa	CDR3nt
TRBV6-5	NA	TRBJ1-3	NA	CASYRSGNGNTIYF	TGTGCCAGCTACAGGTCAGGGAATGGAAACACCATATATTTT
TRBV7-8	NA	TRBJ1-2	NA	CASSLPLMRGYTF	TGTGCCAGCAGCTTACCACTAATGAGGGGCTACACCTTC
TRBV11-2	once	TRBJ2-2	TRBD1	CASSPRTGRTGELFF	TGTGCCAGCAGCCCGAGGACAGGGCGGACCGGGGAGCTGTTTTTT
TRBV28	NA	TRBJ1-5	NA	CASSSNSFSSNQPQHF	TGTGCCAGCAGTAGTAACAGCTTTAGTAGCAATCAGCCCCAGCATTTT
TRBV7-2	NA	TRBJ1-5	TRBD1	CASSLGQGLRNQPQHF	TGTGCCAGCAGCTTGGGACAGGGTTTACGAAATCAGCCCCAGCATTTT
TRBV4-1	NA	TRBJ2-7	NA	CASSQVQNYEQYF	TGCGCCAGCAGCCAAGTGCAGAACTACGAGCAGTACTTC
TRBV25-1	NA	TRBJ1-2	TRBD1	CASSAHRGTRGFNYGYTF	TGTGCCAGCAGTGCCCACAGGGGGACGAGGGGATTCAACTATGGCTACACCTTC
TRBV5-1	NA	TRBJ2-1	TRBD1	CASSLEGQGYGEQFF	TGCGCCAGCAGCTTGGAGGGACAGGGCTACGGGGAGCAGTTCTTC
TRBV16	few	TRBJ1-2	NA	CASSGTPNLVYGYTF	TGTGCCAGCAGCGGGACACCAAACCTGGTCTATGGCTACACCTTC
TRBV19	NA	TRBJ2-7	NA	CASSITGNRAYEQYF	TGTGCCAGTAGTATCACGGGAAACAGGGCATATGAGCAGTACTTC
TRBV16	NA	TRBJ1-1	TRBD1	CASSQYGDRMNTEAFF	TGTGCCAGCAGCCAATATGGGGACAGGATGAACACTGAAGCTTTCTTT
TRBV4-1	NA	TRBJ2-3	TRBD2	CASSQEGTGTSGTTQYF	TGCGCCAGCAGCCAAGAAGGAACCGGGACTAGCGGGACAACGCAGTATTTT
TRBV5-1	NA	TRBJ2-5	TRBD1	CASSSSQGAGETQYF	TGCGCCAGCAGCTCCTCCCAGGGGGCTGGGGAGACCCAGTACTTC
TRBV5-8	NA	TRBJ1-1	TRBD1	CASSLFGGQVNTEAFF	TGTGCCAGCAGCTTGTTCGGGGGACAGGTGAACACTGAAGCTTTCTTT
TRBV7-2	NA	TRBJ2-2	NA	CASRWEQRGELFF	TGTGCCAGCAGATGGGAGCAGCGCGGGGAGCTGTTTTTT
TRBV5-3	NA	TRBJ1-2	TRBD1	CAPVVRTGTFYGYTF	TGTGCCCCTGTGGTGAGGACAGGGACTTTCTATGGCTACACCTTC
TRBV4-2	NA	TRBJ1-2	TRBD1	CASSQVEGAGYGYTF	TGTGCCAGCAGCCAAGTCGAGGGGGCCGGCTATGGCTACACCTTC
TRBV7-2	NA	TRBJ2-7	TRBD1	CASSPGDRVAGEQYF	TGTGCCAGCAGCCCCGGGGACAGGGTGGCTGGGGAGCAGTACTTC
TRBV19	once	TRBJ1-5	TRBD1	CASETGFWDQPQHF	TGTGCCAGTGAGACAGGGTTTTGGGATCAGCCCCAGCATTTT
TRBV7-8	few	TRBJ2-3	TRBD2	CASSSRLAGEDTQYF	TGTGCCAGCAGCTCCCGACTAGCGGGAGAAGATACGCAGTATTTT
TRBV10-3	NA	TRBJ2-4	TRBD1	CAIGTGRVGAENIQYF	TGTGCCATTGGGACAGGGCGAGTAGGCGCCGAAAACATTCAGTACTTC
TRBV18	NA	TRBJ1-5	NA	CASSSQPDSRPQHF	TGTGCCAGCTCATCCCAGCCCGACAGTCGGCCCCAGCATTTT
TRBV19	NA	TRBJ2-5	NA	CASSQGQGGEETQYF	TGTGCCAGTAGTCAAGGGCAGGGTGGGGAAGAGACCCAGTACTTC
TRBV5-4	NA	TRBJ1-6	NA	CASSSGGILFNSPLHF	TGTGCCAGCAGCTCAGGAGGGATTCTCTTTAATTCACCCCTCCACTTT
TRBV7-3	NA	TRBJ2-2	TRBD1	CASSLWPISDRYTGELFF	TGTGCCAGCAGCTTATGGCCCATTTCGGACAGGTACACCGGGGAGCTGTTTTTT
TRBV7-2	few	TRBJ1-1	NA	CASSLGPAREAEAFF	TGTGCCAGCAGCTTAGGGCCAGCCAGGGAAGCTGAAGCTTTCTTT
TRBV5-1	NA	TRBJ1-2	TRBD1	CASSRDRGSYGYTF	TGCGCCAGCAGCCGGGACAGGGGTAGCTATGGCTACACCTTC
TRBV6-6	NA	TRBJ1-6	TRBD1	CASSQDRAINSPLHF	TGTGCCAGCAGTCAAGACAGGGCTATTAATTCACCCCTCCACTTT
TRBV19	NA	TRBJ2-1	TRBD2	CASSRGGSGSYNEQFF	TGTGCCAGTAGTAGGGGCGGGAGTGGGTCCTACAATGAGCAGTTCTTC
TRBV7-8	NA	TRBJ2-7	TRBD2	CASSLFPAGLDEQYF	TGTGCCAGCAGCTTATTTCCAGCGGGATTGGACGAGCAGTACTTC
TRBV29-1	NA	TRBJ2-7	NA	CSVGQNYEQYF	TGCAGCGTTGGTCAAAACTACGAGCAGTACTTC